This T cell receptor (beta chain) emerged from a study of blood T cells in healthy people across ages. Study-wide results and limits: With donor CMV status unknown, expanded clonotype changes were possibly confounded.

Trimming removed 7 bases from V and 5 bases from J, with 11 bases in between. This CDR3 spans 13 amino acids. Germline CDR1 reads SEHNR; CDR2 reads FQNEAQ (reference sequence). Total RNA extraction produced at least 5.5 micrograms (per sample) for the study. Primed by a sample-barcoded 5' primer and a J-beta primer mix, a second PCR proceeded for 7 to 11 cycles. TCRdb processed the 5' RACE reads anew with MiXCR; each CDR3 protein has one entry. The table has 1.2 million to 1.5 million distinct CDR3 sequences, approximately 38% seen once. Details on this clonotype: The antigen is undetermined.

Sequenced sample: blood. The TCR originated in a woman aged 18-29 years in good health. The chain is built from TRBV7-9 and TRBJ1-4, with a tentative D call TRBD1 (6 bases). The CDR3 DNA reads TGTGCCAGCAATCGGGGGCTCAATGAAAAACTGTTTTTT. The encoded protein is CASNRGLNEKLFF.